A selection of T cell receptor beta chains follows, all from one sample in a study of blood T cell repertoires in COVID-19. The data were produced by immunoSEQ multiplex PCR, yet TCRdb's version contains in-frame clones alone and is incomplete. Seen here are 380,000 or so clones, 81% observed once, and the top ten hold 1.1%. Sequenced: peripheral blood. The receptor source for this set is a human donor with acute or convalescent COVID-19. The donor label of this sample is uncertain. The CDR3 runs from the conserved cysteine through the conserved F or W.

V	CDR3
TRBV2	CASSVKTSGRNAQYF
TRBV10-1	CASSEYRTGVGEQFF
TRBV4-1	CASSQATTGTGIYEQYF
TRBV5-1	CASSFRTGLNSYEQYF
TRBV4-1	CASSQPPGGSEKLFF
TRBV5-1	CASSFGSYNSPLHF
TRBV30	CAWKTTGALTGELFF
TRBV27	CASSFTSGGWGFF
TRBV18	CASSLTPSSELGYTF
TRBV16	CASSREVGGTDHGTF
TRBV6-1	CASSEMWRGNTEAFF
TRBV7-4	CASSLGPRCCPTYGYTF
TRBV5-1	CASSGGGPGEQFF
TRBV6-6	CASSYLAGFNEQFF
TRBV20-1	CSVKRGYEQYF
TRBV2	CASSAGGAGYSNQPQHF
TRBV11-2	CASRRLGGSGRGQETQYF
TRBV6-5	CASSYVSRGNGELFF
TRBV6-1	CASSETTNQPQHF
TRBV12-3/TRBV12-4	CASSFAGAPAFF
TRBV12-3/TRBV12-4	CASRKDRHTEAFF
TRBV5-5	CASNPDRGRNTIYF
TRBV30	CAWSRRGLYTDTQYF
TRBV5-1	CASSLGGTSGGYNEQFF
TRBV6-4	CASSALTGVPGYTF
TRBV7-8	CASSPPNYGYTF
TRBV18	CASSLGQSNQPQHF
TRBV4-1	CASEGQGSEKLFF
TRBV5-1	CASSLTTTSGVYAYNEQFF
TRBV28	CASSSDREETQYF
TRBV5-7	CASSPGGLAGTGTGELFF
TRBV2	CASSGSGETQYF
TRBV25-1	CASSVGVNEQFF
TRBV11-2	CASTRGTATSESYEQYF
TRBV19	CAVGTGMRNSPLHF
TRBV18	CASSQGTGGYEQFF
TRBV15	CATSRVDGANVLTF
TRBV7-9	CASSLGRAGANTGELFF
TRBV5-8	CASSLSLGTRTETQYF
TRBV6-6	CASSPLHLGYARGSYGYTF
TRBV6-5	CASSTNRGRTGELFF
TRBV18	CASSTYGQGSATNEKLFF
TRBV7-2	CASSLAAGANYGYTF
TRBV6-5	CASSSTTGFGNQPQHF
TRBV18	CASSPGAHSNQPQHF
TRBV7-6	CASSLYGGDQETQYF
TRBV15	CATSSTGEPYNSPLHF
TRBV2	CASSEWRGRGEQYF
TRBV30	CAWSSSTGFDRNTIYF
TRBV29-1	CSVASPGQVNTEAFF
TRBV2	CASSEDRLNNYGYTF
TRBV6-2/TRBV6-3	CASSYIGGGYGYTF
TRBV12-3/TRBV12-4	CASSRDRNQPQHF
TRBV5-6	CASSSIAGGSTDTQYF
TRBV5-6	CASSPESYRGEQYF